What follows is one T cell receptor beta chain and its context. Its antigen is not identified. The record originates from a study of beta chain features in type 1 diabetes. About the study: Patients and healthy donors were similar in age, gender and cell yields. Study-level results: Equally in patients and controls, shorter templates might have been favored by PCR.

As every portion of the isolated RNA was reverse transcribed, the sequencing read expressed TCRB transcripts. Libraries were prepared by immunoSEQ multiplex PCR; TCRdb keeps only in-frame clonotypes and omits some of them. The table lists 430,000 or so clones, 11% of them singletons, with approximately 0.05% in the top ten. Material for sequencing was naive CD4+ T cells from blood. The receptor's source is a young woman in good health.

Here the CDR3 reads CASSPRTSGSETQYF. The CDR3 DNA sequence: TGTGCCAGCTCACCCAGAACTAGCGGGAGTGAGACCCAGTACTTC. The chain links TRBV18 to TRBJ2-5, with TRBD2 matching over 11 bases. The CDR3 loop spans 15 amino acids. The ends lost 3 bases at V and 5 bases at J; junction bases unmatched: 5. The germline gives CDR1 KGHSH, CDR2 LQKENI.